This entry is about one TCR beta chain. Antigen unknown. These data are taken from a study of T cell responses to AZD1222 COVID-19 vaccine. General study results and limits: Donors, mostly white British, included more females; clonal diversity was possibly underestimated.

TCRdb keeps only in-frame clones here, not all; method: immunoSEQ multiplex PCR. The sample records under 200,000 clones, around 94% being singletons. The receptor was isolated from an adult who received the MenACWY meningococcal vaccine as a control. Sample: peripheral blood, taken 28 days after the second dose of the MenACWY control vaccine.

This CDR3 is CASSPRGRPNTEAFF. CDR3 in DNA: TGTGCCAGCAGCCCGAGAGGACGGCCGAACACTGAAGCTTTCTTT. The chain has TRBV3-1 (or the pseudogene TRBV3-2) and TRBJ1-1, with D hard to call. CDR3 size: 15 residues. Deletions cut 4 bases from V and 1 base from J, with 13 bases between. Germline V lookup: CDR1 LGHDT, CDR2 YNNKEL (reference sequence).